The following is a TCR beta chain sequence with its context. Membership in each cohort depended on participant-reported clinical history. Donors in Cohort 3 who had recovered were those with two negative PCRs, healthcare professional clearance, or resolution of their symptoms. This entry is derived from a study of blood T cell repertoires in COVID-19. In the study overall: Spain, Italy and the United States supplied samples that represented acute and convalescent COVID-19. T cells, B-cell-depleted T cells, or PBMCs provided the cDNA or gDNA that served as material.

Trimming pared 2 bases from V and 4 bases from J, leaving 12 bases between. This CDR3 is 14 amino acids long. Germline CDR1 is SGHTS and CDR2 is YDEGEE. Profiled with immunoSEQ multiplex PCR; TCRdb holds only in-frame clones, not every one. The data show 200,000 to 250,000 clones, about 90% seen once. The specimen was PBMCs or T cells enriched from blood (not recorded which). The V gene is TRBV5-8, the J gene TRBJ1-2, with D possibly matching TRBD1 (6 bases). The clonotype comes from a man aged 30 to 45 who had recovered from COVID-19. The CDR3 protein is CASSFWTESYGYTF. The CDR3 coding sequence is TGTGCCAGCAGCTTTTGGACAGAGAGCTATGGCTACACCTTC.